This paragraph reports one T cell receptor (beta chain). Other DNA sequences from this sample encode an identical CDR3 as well. This sample was taken from a study of shared clonotypes between healthy human individuals. TCRdb's copy holds only in-frame clones and misses some; the assay was immunoSEQ multiplex PCR. The data show some 2,500,000 clones, roughly 93% seen once. Germline V lookup: CDR1 SEHNR, CDR2 FQNEAQ (reference sequence). Between the trimmed V and J ends, which lost 6 bases and 2 bases, there was a span of 7 bases. The CDR3 runs to 12 residues. The sample comprised naive CD4+ T cells from PBMCs. As to subset: CD45RA+ positively selected. The genes are TRBV7-9 and TRBJ1-2; D uncertain. This TCR was recovered from a man younger than 35 in good health. Some clones in this sample may be carry-over from other donors' samples. The CDR3 is CASSRQNYGYTF. The CDR3 coding sequence is TGTGCCAGCAGTCGGCAGAACTATGGCTACACCTTC.